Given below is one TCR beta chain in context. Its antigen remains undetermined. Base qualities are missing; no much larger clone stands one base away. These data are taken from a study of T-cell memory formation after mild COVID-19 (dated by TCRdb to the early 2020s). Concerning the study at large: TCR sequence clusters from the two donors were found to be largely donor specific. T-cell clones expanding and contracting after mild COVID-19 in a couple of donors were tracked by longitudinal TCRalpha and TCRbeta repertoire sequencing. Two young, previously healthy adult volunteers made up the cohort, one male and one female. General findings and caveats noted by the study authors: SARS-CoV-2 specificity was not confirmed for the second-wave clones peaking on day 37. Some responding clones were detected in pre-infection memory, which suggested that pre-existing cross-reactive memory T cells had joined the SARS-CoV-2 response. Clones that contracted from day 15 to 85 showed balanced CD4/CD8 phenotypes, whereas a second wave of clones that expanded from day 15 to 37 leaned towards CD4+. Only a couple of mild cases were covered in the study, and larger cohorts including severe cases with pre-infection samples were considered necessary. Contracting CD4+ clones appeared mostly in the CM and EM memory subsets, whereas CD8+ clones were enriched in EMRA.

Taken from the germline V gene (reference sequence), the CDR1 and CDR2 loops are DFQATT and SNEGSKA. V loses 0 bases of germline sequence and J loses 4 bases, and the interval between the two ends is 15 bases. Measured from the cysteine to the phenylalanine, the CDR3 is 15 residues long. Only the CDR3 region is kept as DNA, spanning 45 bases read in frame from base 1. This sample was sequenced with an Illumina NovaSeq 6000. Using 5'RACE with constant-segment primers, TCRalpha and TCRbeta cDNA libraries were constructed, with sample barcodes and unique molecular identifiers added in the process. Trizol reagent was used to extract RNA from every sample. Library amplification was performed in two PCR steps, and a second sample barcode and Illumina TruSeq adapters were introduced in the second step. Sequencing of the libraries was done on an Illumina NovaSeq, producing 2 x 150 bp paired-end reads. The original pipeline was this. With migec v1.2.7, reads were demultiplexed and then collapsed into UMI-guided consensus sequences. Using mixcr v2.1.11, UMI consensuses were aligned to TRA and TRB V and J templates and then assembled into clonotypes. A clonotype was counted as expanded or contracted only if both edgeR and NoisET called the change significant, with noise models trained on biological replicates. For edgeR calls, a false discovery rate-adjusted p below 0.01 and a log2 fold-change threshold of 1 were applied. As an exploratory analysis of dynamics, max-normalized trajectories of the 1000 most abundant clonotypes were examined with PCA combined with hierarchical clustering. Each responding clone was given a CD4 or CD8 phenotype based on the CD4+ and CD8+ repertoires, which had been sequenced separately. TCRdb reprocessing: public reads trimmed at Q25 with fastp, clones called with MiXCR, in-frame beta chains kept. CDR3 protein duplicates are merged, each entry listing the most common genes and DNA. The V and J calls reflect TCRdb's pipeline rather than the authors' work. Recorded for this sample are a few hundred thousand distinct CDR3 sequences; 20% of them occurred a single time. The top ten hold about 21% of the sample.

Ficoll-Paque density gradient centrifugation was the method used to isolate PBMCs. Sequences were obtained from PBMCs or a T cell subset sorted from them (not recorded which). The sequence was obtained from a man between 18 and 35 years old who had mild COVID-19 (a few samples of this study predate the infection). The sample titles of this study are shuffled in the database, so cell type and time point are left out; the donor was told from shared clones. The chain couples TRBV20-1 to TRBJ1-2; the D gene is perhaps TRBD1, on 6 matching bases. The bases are TGCAGTGCTAGAGACGCTCGGGGGGCTGGCTATGGCTACACCTTC. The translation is CSARDARGAGYGYTF.